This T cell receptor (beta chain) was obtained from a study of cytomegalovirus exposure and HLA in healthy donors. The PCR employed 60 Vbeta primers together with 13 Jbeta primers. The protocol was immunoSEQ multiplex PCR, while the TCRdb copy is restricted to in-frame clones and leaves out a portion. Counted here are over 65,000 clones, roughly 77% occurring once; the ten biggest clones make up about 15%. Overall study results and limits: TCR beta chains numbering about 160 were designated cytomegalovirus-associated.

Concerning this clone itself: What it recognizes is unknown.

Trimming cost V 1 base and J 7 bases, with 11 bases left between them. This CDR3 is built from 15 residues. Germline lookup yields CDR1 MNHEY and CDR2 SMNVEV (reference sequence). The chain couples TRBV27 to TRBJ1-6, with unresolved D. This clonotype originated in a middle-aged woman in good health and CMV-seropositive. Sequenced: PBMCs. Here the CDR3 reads CASSLWYNYNSPLHF. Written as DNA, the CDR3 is TGTGCCAGCAGTTTATGGTACAACTACAATTCACCCCTCCACTTT.